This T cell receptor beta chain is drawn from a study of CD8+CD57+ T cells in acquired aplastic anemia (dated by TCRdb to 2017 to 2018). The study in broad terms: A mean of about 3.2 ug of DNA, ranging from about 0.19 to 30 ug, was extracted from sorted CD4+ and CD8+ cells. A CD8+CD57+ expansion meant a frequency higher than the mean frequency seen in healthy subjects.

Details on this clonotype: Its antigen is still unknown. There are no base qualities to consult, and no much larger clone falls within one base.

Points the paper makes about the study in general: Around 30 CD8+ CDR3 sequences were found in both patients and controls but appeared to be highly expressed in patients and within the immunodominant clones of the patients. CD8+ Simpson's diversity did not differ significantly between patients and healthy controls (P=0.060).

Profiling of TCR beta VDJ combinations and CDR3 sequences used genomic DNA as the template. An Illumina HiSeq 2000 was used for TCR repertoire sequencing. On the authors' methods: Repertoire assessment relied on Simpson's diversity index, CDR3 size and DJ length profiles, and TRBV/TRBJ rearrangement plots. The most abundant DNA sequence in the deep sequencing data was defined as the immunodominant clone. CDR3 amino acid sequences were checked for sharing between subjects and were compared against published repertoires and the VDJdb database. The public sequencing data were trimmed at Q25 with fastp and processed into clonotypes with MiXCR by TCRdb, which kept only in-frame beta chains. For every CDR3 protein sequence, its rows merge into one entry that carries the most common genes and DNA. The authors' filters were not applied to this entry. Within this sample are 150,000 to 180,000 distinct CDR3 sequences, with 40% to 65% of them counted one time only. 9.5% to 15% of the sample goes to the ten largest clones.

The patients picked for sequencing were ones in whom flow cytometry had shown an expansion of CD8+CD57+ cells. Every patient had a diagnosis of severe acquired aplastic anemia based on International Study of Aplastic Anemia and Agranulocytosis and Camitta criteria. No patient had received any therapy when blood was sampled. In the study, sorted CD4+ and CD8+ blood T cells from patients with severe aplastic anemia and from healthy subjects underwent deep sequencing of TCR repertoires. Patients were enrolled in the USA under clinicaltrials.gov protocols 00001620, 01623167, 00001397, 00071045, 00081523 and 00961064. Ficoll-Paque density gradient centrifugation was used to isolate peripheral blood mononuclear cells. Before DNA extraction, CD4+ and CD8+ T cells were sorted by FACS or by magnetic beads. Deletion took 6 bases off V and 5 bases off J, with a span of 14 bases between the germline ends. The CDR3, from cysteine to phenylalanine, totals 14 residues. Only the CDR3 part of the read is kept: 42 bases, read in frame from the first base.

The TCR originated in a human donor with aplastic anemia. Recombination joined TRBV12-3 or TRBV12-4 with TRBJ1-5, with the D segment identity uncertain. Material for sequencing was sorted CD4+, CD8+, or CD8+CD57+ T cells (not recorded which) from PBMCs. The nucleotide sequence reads TGTGCCAGCAGCTTTGTGGGTGCGTATCAGCCCCAGCATTTT. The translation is CASSFVGAYQPQHF.